Below are 3 T cell receptor beta chains sequenced from a single sample in a study of T-cell reconstitution after alpha-beta-depleted transplantation in children. Researchers prepared the TCRbeta library using unique molecular identifiers, the study reports. TCRdb redid the calling of the PCR reads with MiXCR, one entry per CDR3 protein. The sample gives hundreds of thousands of distinct CDR3 sequences, 16% of which show up once; under 6% is in the top ten. The sample was PBMCs, mostly from graft donor cells, taken 360 days after TCRalphabeta/CD19-depleted stem cell transplant. The receptors here all came from a male patient younger than 18 who had a stem cell transplant for acute lymphoblastic leukemia, so the T cells may come from the graft donor.

The rearrangement links TRBV7-6 to TRBJ2-7; 12 nucleotides line up with TRBD2. CDR3 size: 14 residues. The V and J ends lost 5 bases and 3 bases, in that order; junction bases with no gene match: 2. Germline V gene lookup returns CDR1 SGHVS and CDR2 FNYEAQ. In nucleotides, the CDR3 is TGTGCCAGCAGCATGACTAGCGGGAGCTACGAGCAGTACTTC. Protein: CASSMTSGSYEQYF.

V is TRBV20-1 and J is TRBJ2-7; TRBD1 matches at 9 bases. Germline loops: CDR1 DFQATT, CDR2 SNEGSKA (reference sequence). Trimming took 1 base from V and 0 from J; bases not matched to a gene: 4. CDR3 length: 15 residues. The CDR3 sequence is CSARARDRDSYEQYF. DNA for the CDR3: TGCAGTGCTAGAGCTCGGGACAGGGACTCCTACGAGCAGTACTTC.

This clonotype was seen more than once but under ten times. The chain carries TRBV7-9 and TRBJ2-7; 10 bases are shared with TRBD1. Per the germline V gene, CDR1 is SEHNR and CDR2 is FQNEAQ (reference sequence). The CDR3 is 14 residues long. The J segment lost 3 bases and the V segment lost 6 bases, leaving 5 bases of the junction unmatched. CDR3 sequence reads: CASRWDRGVYEQYF. DNA of the CDR3: TGTGCCAGCAGATGGGACAGGGGAGTCTACGAGCAGTACTTC. Based on the CDR3 plus reference TRBV7-9 and TRBJ2-7, the full variable domain is DTGVSQNPRHKITKRGQNVTFRCDPISEHNRLYWYRQTLGQGPEFLTYFQNEAQLEKSRLLSDRFSAERPKGSFSTLEIQRTEQGDSAMYLCASRWDRGVYEQYFGPGTRLTVT.